This TCR beta chain was obtained from a study of T cell responses to AZD1222 COVID-19 vaccine. The study, taken as a whole, reports: The peak T cell response came first, and repertoires were sampled only after it. Targeting of unmutated variant regions was reportedly seen in nearly half of spike-specific TCRs. Recipients of two AZD1222 doses showed rising Spike-specific TCR breadth and depth.

Per the germline V gene, CDR1 is MDHEN and CDR2 is SYDVKM. The CDR3 sequence is 16 residues long. V shed 4 bases, J shed 4 bases, and the junction held 6 bases outside the gene matches. A note on this clone: Its antigen is undetermined.

Data came from immunoSEQ multiplex PCR; TCRdb stores just in-frame clones and leaves some out. Of roughly 97,000 clones listed, roughly 86% are singletons. The source of this sequence is an adult who received the MenACWY meningococcal vaccine as a control. The source was peripheral blood, collected 28 days after the second dose of the MenACWY control vaccine. This chain links TRBV28 with TRBJ2-2, with 10 nucleotides matching TRBD1. CDR3 protein: CASSWGTGDSTGELFF. The CDR3 nucleotides read TGTGCCAGCAGTTGGGGGACAGGGGATAGCACCGGGGAGCTGTTTTTT.